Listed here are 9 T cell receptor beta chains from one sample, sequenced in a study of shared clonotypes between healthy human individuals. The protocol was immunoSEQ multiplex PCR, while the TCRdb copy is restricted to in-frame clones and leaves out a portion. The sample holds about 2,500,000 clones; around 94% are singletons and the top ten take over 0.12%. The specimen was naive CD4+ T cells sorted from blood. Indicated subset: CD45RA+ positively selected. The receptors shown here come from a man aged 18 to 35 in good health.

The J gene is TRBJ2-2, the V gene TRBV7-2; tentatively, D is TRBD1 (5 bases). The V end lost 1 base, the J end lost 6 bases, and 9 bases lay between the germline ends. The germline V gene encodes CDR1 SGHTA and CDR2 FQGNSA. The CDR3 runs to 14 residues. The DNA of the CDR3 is TGTGCCAGCAGCTTAGATAGGGGATCCGGGGAGCTGTTTTTT. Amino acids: CASSLDRGSGELFF.

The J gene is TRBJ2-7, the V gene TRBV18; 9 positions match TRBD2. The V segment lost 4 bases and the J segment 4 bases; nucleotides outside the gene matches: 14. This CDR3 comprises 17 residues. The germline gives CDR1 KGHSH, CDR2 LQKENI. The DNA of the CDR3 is TGTGCCAGCTCACGGTCCGGCTGGCGGGAGGGAACATACGAGCAGTACTTC. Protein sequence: CASSRSGWREGTYEQYF.

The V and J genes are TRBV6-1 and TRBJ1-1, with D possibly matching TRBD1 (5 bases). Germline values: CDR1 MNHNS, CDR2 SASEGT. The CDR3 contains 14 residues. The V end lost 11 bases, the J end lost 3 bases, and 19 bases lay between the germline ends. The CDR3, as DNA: TGTGCCTCCCGAGACGCAGGGCGGGACACTGAAGCTTTCTTT. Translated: CASRDAGRDTEAFF.

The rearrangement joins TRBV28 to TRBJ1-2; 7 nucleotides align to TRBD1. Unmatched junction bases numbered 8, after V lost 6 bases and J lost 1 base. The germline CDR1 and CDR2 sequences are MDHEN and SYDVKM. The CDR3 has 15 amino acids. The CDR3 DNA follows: TGTGCCAGCAGCTACCCCGGGACAGTTAACTATGGCTACACCTTC. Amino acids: CASSYPGTVNYGYTF.

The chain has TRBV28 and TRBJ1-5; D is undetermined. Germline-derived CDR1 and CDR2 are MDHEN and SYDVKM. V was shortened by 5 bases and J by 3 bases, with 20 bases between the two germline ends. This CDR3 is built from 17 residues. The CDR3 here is CASSHPNKRHINQPQHF. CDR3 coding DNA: TGTGCCAGCAGTCACCCAAACAAAAGACATATCAATCAGCCCCAGCATTTT.

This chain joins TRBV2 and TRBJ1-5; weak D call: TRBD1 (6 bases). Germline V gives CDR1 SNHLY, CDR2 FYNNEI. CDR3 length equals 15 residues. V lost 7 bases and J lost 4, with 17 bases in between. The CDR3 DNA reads TGTGCCAGCACTCAGAGCGGACAGACTAATCAGCCCCAGCATTTT. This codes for CASTQSGQTNQPQHF.

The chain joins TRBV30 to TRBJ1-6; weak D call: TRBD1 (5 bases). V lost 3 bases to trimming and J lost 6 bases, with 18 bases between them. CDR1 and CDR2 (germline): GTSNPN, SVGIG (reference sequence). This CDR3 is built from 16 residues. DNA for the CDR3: TGTGCCTGGAGGGGACGGAGGGATTTACCTAATTCACCCCTCCACTTT. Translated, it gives CAWRGRRDLPNSPLHF.

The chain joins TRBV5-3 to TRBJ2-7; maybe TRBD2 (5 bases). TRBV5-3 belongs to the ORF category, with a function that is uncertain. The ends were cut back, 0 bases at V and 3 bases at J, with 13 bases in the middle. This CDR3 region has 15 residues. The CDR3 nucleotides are TGTGCCAGAAGCTTGGACGGAGGAGCTTACTACGAGCAGTACTTC. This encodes CARSLDGGAYYEQYF.

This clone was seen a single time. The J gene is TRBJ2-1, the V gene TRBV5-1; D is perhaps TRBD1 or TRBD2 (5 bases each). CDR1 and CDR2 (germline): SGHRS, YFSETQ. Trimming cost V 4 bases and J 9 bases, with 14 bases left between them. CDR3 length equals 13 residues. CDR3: CASSGTPGSEQFF. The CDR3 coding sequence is TGCGCCAGCAGCGGGACGCCGGGGAGTGAGCAGTTCTTC.